This passage covers 30 T cell receptor beta chains from one sample sequenced in a study of PD-1 blockade in classical Hodgkin lymphoma. Sample time point: cycle 4 day 1 (C4D1), after 6 weeks of nivolumab. In every patient, relapse followed autologous stem cell transplantation, while exposure to brentuximab vedotin differed. Generated by immunoSEQ multiplex PCR, the TCRdb table keeps only in-frame clones and is missing some. The sample carries roughly 36,000 clones, 75% to 85% recorded once. Sequences were derived from peripheral blood mononuclear cells (PBMCs), sampled before the fourth cycle of nivolumab. These receptors all stem from a human donor with classical Hodgkin lymphoma.

This clone has a handful of counts. The chain has TRBV6-5 and TRBJ1-6, with TRBD1 matching over 11 bases. From germline, CDR1 is MNHEY and CDR2 SVGAGI. The CDR3 covers 14 residues. V shed 5 bases and J 8 bases; nucleotides not matched to a gene: 2. The CDR3 bases are TGTGCCAGCAGTCGGACAGGGGGCGATTCACCCCTCCACTTT. As protein: CASSRTGGDSPLHF.

The V call is TRBV15, the J call TRBJ2-3; 8 positions match TRBD2. The J segment lost 0 bases and the V segment lost 0 bases, leaving 5 bases of the junction unmatched. The CDR3 runs 17 residues. Germline V gene lookup returns CDR1 LNHNV and CDR2 YYDKDF (reference sequence). CDR3: CATSRESRGASTDTQYF. The CDR3, as DNA: TGTGCCACCAGCAGAGAATCGCGGGGGGCTAGCACAGATACGCAGTATTTT. Looking up the rest from reference TRBV15 and TRBJ2-3 gives the full variable domain: DAMVIQNPRYQVTQFGKPVTLSCSQTLNHNVMYWYQQKSSQAPKLLFHYYDKDFNNEADTPDNFQSRRPNTSFCFLDIRSPGLGDTAMYLCATSRESRGASTDTQYFGPGTRLTVL.

The gene calls are TRBV7-2 and TRBJ2-1; D possibly corresponds to TRBD1 (5 bases). Per the germline V gene, CDR1 is SGHTA and CDR2 is FQGNSA. CDR3 length: 15 residues. Trimming removed 0 bases from V and 5 bases from J, with 11 bases in between. This chain's CDR3 is CASSLAWGGDNEQFF. The CDR3 DNA sequence: TGTGCCAGCAGCTTAGCGTGGGGCGGAGACAATGAGCAGTTCTTC. Combining the CDR3 with reference TRBV7-2 and TRBJ2-1 gives the whole variable domain GAGVSQSPSNKVTEKGKDVELRCDPISGHTALYWYRQSLGQGLEFLIYFQGNSAPDKSGLPSDRFSAERTGGSVSTLTIQRTQQEDSAVYLCASSLAWGGDNEQFFGPGTRLTVL.

This chain uses TRBV6-6 with TRBJ1-5; D unclear. Trimming took off 7 bases at V and 4 bases at J, with 11 bases between the two ends. CDR3 size: 13 residues. CDR1 and CDR2 from the germline V gene are MNHNY and SVGAGI (reference sequence). This chain's CDR3 is CASIRTQNQPQHF. Here the CDR3 DNA reads TGTGCCAGCATCCGCACCCAAAATCAGCCCCAGCATTTT.

This clone was observed a few times. The CDR3: CASSSVSPTLSYEQYF. The CDR3 bases are TGTGCCAGCAGTTCAGTGTCTCCGACCCTATCCTACGAGCAGTACTTC. The rearrangement joins TRBV2 to TRBJ2-7; D ambiguous. V dropped 5 bases and J dropped 1 base, with 18 bases sitting between them. CDR1 SNHLY and CDR2 FYNNEI come from the germline V gene. The length of the CDR3 is 16 residues.

The rearrangement joins TRBV7-9 to TRBJ2-1, with unresolved D. The V gene lost 0 bases and the J gene lost 4 bases, with 22 bases spanning the gap. Germline V CDR1 and CDR2: SEHNR, FQNEAQ (reference sequence). This CDR3 has 19 amino acids. The CDR3 coding sequence is TGTGCCAGCAGCTTAGCACTTCTTAGTCTAGATTCGAATTACAATGAGCAGTTCTTC. Translation: CASSLALLSLDSNYNEQFF.

The chain joins TRBV28 to TRBJ2-1; possibly TRBD2 for D (6 bases). The CDR3 loop spans 15 amino acids. The V gene's germline CDR1 is MDHEN and CDR2 SYDVKM. V lost 10 bases and J 3 bases, leaving 19 bases between the germline ends. CDR3 amino acids: CATHPLRRDYNEQFF. The CDR3 coding sequence is TGTGCCACTCACCCCCTTCGGAGGGACTACAATGAGCAGTTCTTC.

The CDR3 nucleotides read TGTGCCAGCAGTTACGGCATCGGGGGGTCCCTCTATGGCTACACCTTC. Translated, it gives CASSYGIGGSLYGYTF. V is TRBV6-6 and J is TRBJ1-2; maybe TRBD1 (5 bases). V lost 2 bases and J lost 4, with 17 bases in between. Germline values: CDR1 MNHNY, CDR2 SVGAGI (reference sequence). The CDR3 totals 16 residues.

This clone appeared a single time. The chain combines TRBV18 with TRBJ2-5; D is unresolved. V was trimmed by 3 bases and J by 2 bases, leaving 7 bases between them. The CDR3 consists of 13 residues. Germline CDR1 KGHSH, CDR2 LQKENI. CDR3 in DNA: TGTGCCAGCTCACCGGATGCACAAGAGACCCAGTACTTC. It specifies CASSPDAQETQYF. The variable domain in full, completed from reference TRBV18 and TRBJ2-5, reads NAGVMQNPRHLVRRRGQEARLRCSPMKGHSHVYWYRQLPEEGLKFMVYLQKENIIDESGMPKERFSAEFPKEGPSILRIQQVVRGDSAAYFCASSPDAQETQYFGPGTRLLVL.

In its sample, this clone was seen a few times. The J gene is TRBJ1-6, the V gene TRBV7-6; unclear D gene. Between the trimmed V and J ends, which lost 4 bases and 4 bases, there was a span of 8 bases. From germline, CDR1 is SGHVS and CDR2 FNYEAQ. The CDR3 consists of 14 residues. CDR3 residues: CASSSSGYNSPLHF. CDR3 coding DNA: TGTGCCAGCAGCTCGAGCGGTTATAATTCACCCCTCCACTTT.

This clone was seen more than once but under ten times. V usage is TRBV18 and J usage is TRBJ2-7, with TRBD1 identical over 8 bases. Trimming removed 5 bases from V and 6 bases from J; junction bases left unmatched: 9. CDR1 is KGHSH, CDR2 LQKENI, per germline. The length of the CDR3 is 14 residues. The CDR3 spells CASSSSTGAAEQYF. DNA for the CDR3: TGTGCCAGCTCATCTTCGACAGGGGCCGCCGAGCAGTACTTC.

The chain recombines TRBV27 with TRBJ2-3, with D tentatively TRBD2 (6 bases). V was clipped by 0 bases and J by 6 bases, with 10 bases between them. The CDR3 totals 14 residues. Germline values: CDR1 MNHEY, CDR2 SMNVEV (reference sequence). Here the CDR3 reads CASSLSGGGDTQYF. The CDR3 DNA reads TGTGCCAGCAGTTTATCGGGTGGGGGGGATACGCAGTATTTT.

This chain connects TRBV5-4 to TRBJ1-2; possibly TRBD1 for D (6 bases). Per germline, CDR1 SGHNT and CDR2 YYREEE (reference sequence). This CDR3 contains 14 residues. V was trimmed by 5 bases and J by 6 bases, leaving 17 bases between them. CDR3: CASSPSRGSNGYTF. CDR3 nucleotide sequence: TGTGCCAGCAGTCCTTCGAGGGGGTCCAATGGCTACACCTTC.

V gene TRBV5-6 combines with J gene TRBJ2-3; 9 bases map to TRBD2. Germline V gene data show CDR1 as SGHDT and CDR2 as YYEEEE. V shed 0 bases, J shed 1 base, and the junction held 6 bases outside the gene matches. The CDR3 is made up of 17 amino acids. For the CDR3, the DNA is TGTGCCAGCAGCTTGGCCGGTGCGGGGGGGCGCACAGATACGCAGTATTTT. The encoded protein is CASSLAGAGGRTDTQYF. The full variable domain, its missing parts supplied by reference TRBV5-6 and TRBJ2-3, is DAGVTQSPTHLIKTRGQQVTLRCSPKSGHDTVSWYQQALGQGPQFIFQYYEEEERQRGNFPDRFSGHQFPNYSSELNVNALLLGDSALYLCASSLAGAGGRTDTQYFGPGTRLTVL.

The chain recombines TRBV5-6 with TRBJ1-3, with TRBD1 matching 7 bases. V shed 3 bases, J shed 2 bases, and the junction held 5 bases outside the gene matches. The CDR3 is 15 amino acids. Germline-derived CDR1 and CDR2 are SGHDT and YYEEEE. This chain's CDR3 is CASSYRGVTGNTIYF. CDR3 coding DNA: TGTGCCAGCAGCTACAGGGGAGTGACTGGAAACACCATATATTTT.

This clone was detected once. The chain joins TRBV5-1 to TRBJ1-6, with 11 bases lining up with TRBD1. This CDR3 spans 15 amino acids. Germline assignment: CDR1 SGHRS and CDR2 YFSETQ. Unmatched junction bases numbered 2, after V lost 2 bases and J lost 7 bases. Here the CDR3 DNA reads TGCGCCAGCAGCTTCCGGGACAGGGGGAATTCACCCCTCCACTTT. It translates to CASSFRDRGNSPLHF.

The sample holds one count of this clone. The chain combines TRBV30 with TRBJ1-1, with 7 bases identical to TRBD1. Germline lookup yields CDR1 GTSNPN and CDR2 SVGIG (reference sequence). The CDR3 length is 14 residues. With V trimmed by 5 bases and J by 0 bases, 6 bases remained unmatched. The CDR3 region is CAWDRVGVNTEAFF. In DNA, the CDR3 is TGTGCCTGGGACAGGGTGGGAGTGAACACTGAAGCTTTCTTT.

The rearrangement joins TRBV7-6 to TRBJ2-3; 10 bases align to TRBD2. CDR3 length: 17 residues. V shed 4 bases and J 3 bases; nucleotides not matched to a gene: 10. Germline CDR1 reads SGHVS; CDR2 reads FNYEAQ. DNA for the CDR3: TGTGCCAGCAGCTCAGTCGGTAGCGGGGGGTTAACAGATACGCAGTATTTT. Its protein is CASSSVGSGGLTDTQYF.

The chain is built from TRBV5-1 and TRBJ2-7, with D possibly matching TRBD1 (5 bases). Per the germline V gene, CDR1 is SGHRS and CDR2 is YFSETQ. The CDR3 spans 14 residues. Trimming removed 0 bases from V and 4 bases from J, with 11 bases in between. CDR3 residues: CASSLESGKYEQYF. CDR3 nucleotides: TGCGCCAGCAGCTTGGAATCAGGGAAATACGAGCAGTACTTC.

V gene TRBV5-1 combines with J gene TRBJ1-6; 7 bases agree with TRBD1. This CDR3 comprises 18 residues. Germline V gives CDR1 SGHRS, CDR2 YFSETQ. Trimming cost V 0 bases and J 0 bases; bases outside gene matches: 6. The CDR3 DNA reads as TGCGCCAGCAGCTTGGGGGACAGTCCAAGCTCCTATAATTCACCCCTCCACTTT. Protein product: CASSLGDSPSSYNSPLHF.

The chain joins TRBV6-1 to TRBJ2-5, with 8 bases matching TRBD2. There are 18 residues in the CDR3. Unmatched junction bases numbered 16, after V lost 2 bases and J lost 5 bases. Germline CDR1 MNHNS, CDR2 SASEGT. In DNA form, the CDR3 reads TGTGCCAGCAGTGAACTTGGTCTGGGAGCGGGGGTGGTCGAGACCCAGTACTTC. Protein sequence: CASSELGLGAGVVETQYF.

The chain employs TRBV2 and TRBJ1-5; 7 bases map to TRBD1. The V gene end was trimmed by 4 bases and the J gene end by 2 bases; junction bases not matched to a gene: 8. CDR1 and CDR2 from the germline V gene are SNHLY and FYNNEI. CDR3 length: 16 residues. CDR3: CASSGHRGVGNQPQHF. The CDR3 DNA reads as TGTGCCAGCAGTGGACACAGGGGAGTGGGCAATCAGCCCCAGCATTTT. Full variable domain (rest looked up from reference TRBV2 and TRBJ1-5): EPEVTQTPSHQVTQMGQEVILRCVPISNHLYFYWYRQILGQKVEFLVSFYNNEISEKSEIFDDQFSVERPDGSNFTLKIRSTKLEDSAMYFCASSGHRGVGNQPQHFGDGTRLSIL.

This rearrangement joins TRBV18 to TRBJ2-3, with D uncertain. V was pared by 3 bases and J by 2 bases, with 6 bases between. The CDR3 has 13 amino acids. CDR1 is KGHSH and CDR2 is LQKENI in the germline V gene. The CDR3 loop reads CASSPHFTDTQYF. DNA for the CDR3: TGTGCCAGCTCACCCCACTTCACAGATACGCAGTATTTT.

This chain uses TRBV11-3 with TRBJ2-1; 9 nucleotides agree with TRBD2. CDR1 is SGHNT, CDR2 YENEEA, per germline. The CDR3 spans 15 residues. Trimming at V came to 4 bases and at J to 7 bases, leaving 8 bases not matched to a gene. The CDR3 nucleotides are TGTGCCAGCAGCTCCGCGGGGGGGCTGGGGAATGAGCAGTTCTTC. Translation: CASSSAGGLGNEQFF.

The genes are TRBV6-5 and TRBJ1-1; D is ambiguous. Trimming cost V 7 bases and J 5 bases, with 11 bases left between them. Germline assignment: CDR1 MNHEY and CDR2 SVGAGI. This CDR3 is built from 12 residues. In DNA, the CDR3 is TGTGCCAGCACCCGACCGGGGACTGAAGCTTTCTTT. This sequence encodes CASTRPGTEAFF.

This clone showed up just a few times. The gene calls are TRBV19 and TRBJ1-6; D unclear. The CDR3 length is 11 residues. The V gene lost 5 bases and the J gene lost 14 bases, with 10 bases spanning the gap. The germline V gene encodes CDR1 LNHDA and CDR2 SQIVND (reference sequence). The CDR3 DNA reads as TGTGCCAGTAGTGCGGGAATCGCCCTCCACTTT. This codes for CASSAGIALHF.

The chain carries TRBV6-5 and TRBJ1-3; perhaps TRBD1 as D (5 bases). V was trimmed by 6 bases and J by 0 bases, leaving 12 bases between them. Germline V gives CDR1 MNHEY, CDR2 SVGAGI. The CDR3 runs to 15 residues. This chain's CDR3 is CASRTGRPSGNTIYF. As DNA, the CDR3 is TGTGCCAGCAGAACGGGACGCCCCTCTGGAAACACCATATATTTT.

The chain carries TRBV7-2 and TRBJ2-5, with TRBD1 as a possible D gene (5 bases). CDR3 length: 13 residues. Germline V gene sequence: CDR1 SGHTA, CDR2 FQGNSA. V dropped 2 bases and J dropped 5 bases, with 9 bases sitting between them. In DNA form, the CDR3 reads TGTGCCAGCAGCTTACAGGGAACCGAGACCCAGTACTTC. Amino acids: CASSLQGTETQYF. The variable domain in full, completed from reference TRBV7-2 and TRBJ2-5, reads GAGVSQSPSNKVTEKGKDVELRCDPISGHTALYWYRQSLGQGLEFLIYFQGNSAPDKSGLPSDRFSAERTGGSVSTLTIQRTQQEDSAVYLCASSLQGTETQYFGPGTRLLVL.

V gene TRBV11-2 combines with J gene TRBJ2-3; no reliable D call. The V gene lost 4 bases and the J gene lost 0 bases, with 11 bases spanning the gap. Looked up from germline, CDR1 is SGHAT and CDR2 is FQNNGV. The CDR3 covers 15 residues. This chain's CDR3 is CASSSPRISTDTQYF. CDR3 in DNA: TGTGCCAGCAGCTCCCCGCGGATTAGCACAGATACGCAGTATTTT. The variable domain in full, with the rest retrieved from reference TRBV11-2 and TRBJ2-3, is EAGVAQSPRYKIIEKRQSVAFWCNPISGHATLYWYQQILGQGPKLLIQFQNNGVVDDSQLPKDRFSAERLKGVDSTLKIQPAKLEDSAVYLCASSSPRISTDTQYFGPGTRLTVL.

This rearrangement joins TRBV11-3 to TRBJ2-1; maybe TRBD1 (5 bases). Germline V gene lookup returns CDR1 SGHNT and CDR2 YENEEA. V shed 4 bases and J shed 7 bases, with 17 bases lying between them. The CDR3 length is 15 residues. Here the CDR3 DNA reads TGTGCCAGCAGCTCTGGGTACAGGAGCTCGAATGAGCAGTTCTTC. Encoded protein: CASSSGYRSSNEQFF.